The sequence of this T cell receptor (delta chain) was determined in a study of Vδ1+ human thymocytes. Overall study results and limits: Despite high sort purity, roughly 18% of thymic T cell receptor delta sequences were Vdelta2. TRG sequences recurred across donors, whereas TRD sequences stayed essentially private. In the thymus, TRG and TRD repertoires looked highly polyclonal with Gaussian CDR3 lengths.

Remarks on this clone: What it binds is not known.

Thymocytes were sorted as CD3+ TCRVdelta1+ TCRVdelta2- after alphabeta T cell depletion. Purity of the sorted Vdelta1+ thymocytes ranged from roughly 98% to 99.6%. The template was reverse-transcribed extracted RNA. The CDR3 regions were amplified by multiplex PCR from V-gene primers to a constant-region primer. TCRdb re-called the multiplex PCR reads with CATT. The repertoire includes 80,000 or so delta-chain clones, more than 30% of them detected once, and about 0.26% sits in the top ten. CDR1 is TSWWSYY and CDR2 is QGS in the germline V gene. The V gene end was trimmed by 4 bases and the J gene end by 4 bases; junction bases not matched to a gene: 9. CDR3 length: 16 residues.

The material sequenced was Vdelta1+ gamma-delta thymocytes from the thymus. The subset: FACS-sorted CD3+ TCRalphabeta- TCRVdelta1+ TCRVdelta2- thymocytes. This TCR came from a boy younger than two who had congenital heart surgery. The J gene is TRDJ1, the V gene TRDV1; 10 nucleotides line up with TRDD3. The CDR3 nucleotides read TGTGCTCTTGGGGTCGGGGGATACGCGAATGTCGATAAACTCATCTTT. It specifies CALGVGGYANVDKLIF.